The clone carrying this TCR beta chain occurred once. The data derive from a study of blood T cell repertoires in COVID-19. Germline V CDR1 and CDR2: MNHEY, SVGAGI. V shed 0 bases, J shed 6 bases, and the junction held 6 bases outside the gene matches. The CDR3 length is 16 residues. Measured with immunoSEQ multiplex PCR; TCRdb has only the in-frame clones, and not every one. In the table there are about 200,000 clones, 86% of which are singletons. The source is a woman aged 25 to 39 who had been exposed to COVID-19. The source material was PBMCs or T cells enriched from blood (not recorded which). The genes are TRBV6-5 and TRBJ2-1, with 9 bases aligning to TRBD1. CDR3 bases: TGTGCCAGCAGTTACTCGGGGAAGACAGGGGGCAATGAGCAGTTCTTC. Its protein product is CASSYSGKTGGNEQFF.